The 26 T cell receptor beta chains below were found in one sample sequenced in a study of OX40 agonist ivuxolimab in advanced cancers. Clones were sequenced by immunoSEQ multiplex PCR, and TCRdb holds only the in-frame ones, with some missing. Here the sample spans 85,000 to 100,000 clones, 85% to 95% being singletons. The sample in question was CD4+ or CD8+ T cells sorted from blood, obtained in a trial of the OX40 agonist ivuxolimab. The receptors were sampled from an adult with an advanced solid tumor such as melanoma, head and neck, liver or kidney cancer.

In this sample, this clone turned up once. V usage is TRBV20-1 and J usage is TRBJ2-5; D remains unclear. Germline-derived CDR1 and CDR2 are DFQATT and SNEGSKA (reference sequence). The CDR3 loop spans 11 amino acids. The V end was cut by 6 bases, the J end by 4 bases, with 9 bases between. The CDR3 DNA sequence: TGCAGTGCGGGCCCCGTAGAGACCCAGTACTTC. It codes for CSAGPVETQYF.

This clone was counted a single time. The genes are TRBV10-3 and TRBJ2-3; D is ambiguous. The germline gives CDR1 ENHRY, CDR2 SYGVKD. Trimming stripped 0 bases from V and 3 bases from J, with 4 bases between. The CDR3 runs to 13 residues. In DNA, the CDR3 is TGTGCCATCAGTGAGTCGGAGACAGATACGCAGTATTTT. Protein sequence: CAISESETDTQYF.

This clone was seen a few times. In the same sample, other DNA sequences code for this CDR3. The rearrangement links TRBV6-6 to TRBJ2-7; no firm D call. Germline V CDR1 and CDR2: MNHNY, SVGAGI (reference sequence). Trimming stripped 0 bases from V and 4 bases from J, with 4 bases between. This CDR3 is built from 12 residues. CDR3 in amino acids: CASSYSSYEQYF. For the CDR3, the DNA is TGTGCCAGCAGTTACTCGAGTTACGAGCAGTACTTC.

V is TRBV19 and J is TRBJ1-4, with D uncertain. Trimming cost V 0 bases and J 0 bases, with 11 bases left between them. The CDR3 length is 17 residues. Germline V gives CDR1 LNHDA, CDR2 SQIVND (reference sequence). The CDR3 region is CASSIEPTFATNEKLFF. The CDR3 coding sequence is TGTGCCAGTAGTATAGAGCCGACATTTGCAACTAATGAAAAACTGTTTTTT.

This clone was detected a few times. This chain uses TRBV5-4 with TRBJ2-3; 9 nucleotides align to TRBD1. V lost 8 bases to trimming and J lost 1 base; unmatched junction nucleotides: 2. Germline lookup yields CDR1 SGHNT and CDR2 YYREEE (reference sequence). The CDR3 is 13 amino acids. CDR3 protein: CARRTGGTDTQYF. CDR3 DNA sequence: TGTGCCAGAAGGACAGGGGGCACAGATACGCAGTATTTT.

This chain links TRBV10-3 with TRBJ1-1, with D possibly TRBD1 on 6 matching bases. Germline-derived CDR1 and CDR2 are ENHRY and SYGVKD. V gave up 5 bases and J gave up 2 bases, with 18 bases separating them. This CDR3 has 16 residues. The CDR3 coding sequence is TGTGCCATCAGTCTCGGCAAGGGGGGTTCAAACACTGAAGCTTTCTTT. This encodes CAISLGKGGSNTEAFF.

V usage is TRBV5-1 and J usage is TRBJ2-7, with no clear D. This CDR3 has 13 amino acids. V lost 0 bases, J lost 1 base, and 5 bases lay in between. Germline V gene data show CDR1 as SGHRS and CDR2 as YFSETQ. CDR3 bases: TGCGCCAGCAGCTTGGACTTTTCCTACGAGCAGTACTTC. Its translation is CASSLDFSYEQYF.

The rearrangement links TRBV4-3 to TRBJ1-2; tentative D call: TRBD1 (5 bases). The CDR3 extends over 16 amino acids. The germline gives CDR1 LGHNA, CDR2 YSLEER. The germline V and J ends were trimmed by 0 bases and 5 bases, with 16 bases remaining between them. The DNA for the CDR3 is TGCGCCAGCAGCCAAGAAAGAGGGGAACTTGATTATGGCTACACCTTC. This translates into CASSQERGELDYGYTF.

This chain joins TRBV27 and TRBJ1-5; 10 bases align to TRBD1. CDR1 is MNHEY and CDR2 is SMNVEV in the germline V gene (reference sequence). The J segment lost 4 bases and the V segment lost 6 bases, leaving 9 bases of the junction unmatched. CDR3 length: 16 residues. In nucleotides, the CDR3 is TGTGCCAGCAGAGACCTGACAGGGGGCCTAAATCAGCCCCAGCATTTT. As protein: CASRDLTGGLNQPQHF.

The chain combines TRBV2 with TRBJ2-3; the match to TRBD2 covers 7 bases. Germline V lookup: CDR1 SNHLY, CDR2 FYNNEI. V was clipped by 3 bases and J by 2 bases; unmatched bases: 14. CDR3 length: 18 amino acids. The CDR3 here is CASSDRSISSGYTDTQYF. The CDR3 DNA sequence: TGTGCCAGCAGTGACAGGTCGATCTCTAGCGGTTACACAGATACGCAGTATTTT. The entire variable domain, with the rest obtained from reference TRBV2 and TRBJ2-3, is as follows: EPEVTQTPSHQVTQMGQEVILRCVPISNHLYFYWYRQILGQKVEFLVSFYNNEISEKSEIFDDQFSVERPDGSNFTLKIRSTKLEDSAMYFCASSDRSISSGYTDTQYFGPGTRLTVL.

V is TRBV2 and J is TRBJ2-3; D unresolved. The CDR3 sequence is 13 residues long. Germline loops: CDR1 SNHLY, CDR2 FYNNEI. V lost 5 bases and J 0 bases, leaving 6 bases between the germline ends. CDR3 nucleotide sequence: TGTGCCAGCAGTCAGGAGAGCACAGATACGCAGTATTTT. Amino acids: CASSQESTDTQYF.

As concerns this clone: Other DNA sequences within the sample encode an identical CDR3. V and J are TRBV7-3 and TRBJ2-1; D not certain. CDR1 is SGHTA, CDR2 FQGTGA, per germline. The CDR3 contains 12 residues. Trimming took 3 bases from V and 7 from J, leaving 7 bases between them. CDR3 amino acids: CASSFGRNEQFF. The CDR3, as DNA: TGTGCCAGCAGCTTTGGGCGGAATGAGCAGTTCTTC.

The chain combines TRBV5-1 with TRBJ2-7, with 9 bases lining up with TRBD1. Germline CDR1 is SGHRS and CDR2 is YFSETQ. The CDR3 consists of 13 residues. Losses at the gene ends were 7 bases for V and 3 bases for J; bases not matched to a gene: 5. CDR3 sequence (DNA): TGCGCCAGCGCTAGGACAGGGGTCTACGAGCAGTACTTC. Amino acid sequence: CASARTGVYEQYF. The entire variable domain, with the rest obtained from reference TRBV5-1 and TRBJ2-7, is as follows: KAGVTQTPRYLIKTRGQQVTLSCSPISGHRSVSWYQQTPGQGLQFLFEYFSETQRNKGNFPGRFSGRQFSNSRSEMNVSTLELGDSALYLCASARTGVYEQYFGPGTRLTVT.

The rearrangement uses TRBV7-2 and TRBJ2-1, with D possibly TRBD2 on 5 matching bases. The germline gives CDR1 SGHTA, CDR2 FQGNSA. This CDR3 comprises 14 residues. Trimming took 3 bases from V and 9 from J, leaving 15 bases between them. The CDR3 nucleotides read TGTGCCAGCAGCTTCCTATGGACTGACGCTGAGCAGTTCTTC. This gives the protein CASSFLWTDAEQFF.

The CDR3 reads CASSFPGQGKETQYF. The CDR3 DNA reads as TGTGCCAGCAGCTTTCCTGGACAGGGAAAAGAGACCCAGTACTTC. The chain carries TRBV5-6 and TRBJ2-5, with 8 bases matching TRBD1. V was pared by 2 bases and J by 3 bases, with 6 bases of the junction left unmatched. This CDR3 has 15 amino acids. Germline V gene data show CDR1 as SGHDT and CDR2 as YYEEEE.

The CDR3 DNA is TGCGCCAGCAGTAACGACCGGGGCATTGGGGGCTACACCTTC. Its protein is CASSNDRGIGGYTF. The chain couples TRBV10-2 to TRBJ1-2; a possible D gene is TRBD1 (5 bases). CDR1 is WSHSY, CDR2 SAAADI, per germline. This CDR3 contains 14 residues. Trimming pared 5 bases from V and 8 bases from J, leaving 18 bases between.

The rearrangement joins TRBV6-5 to TRBJ1-1; D ambiguous. Trimming cost V 0 bases and J 11 bases, with 13 bases left between them. Per germline, CDR1 MNHEY and CDR2 SVGAGI. CDR3 length equals 13 residues. The CDR3 loop reads CASSYSRGFWAFF. In DNA, the CDR3 is TGTGCCAGCAGTTACTCGCGAGGCTTTTGGGCTTTCTTT.

This rearrangement joins TRBV7-2 to TRBJ2-3; perhaps TRBD2 as D (6 bases). This CDR3 is built from 15 residues. V was cut by 6 bases and J by 4 bases, with 17 bases left in between. Germline V CDR1 and CDR2: SGHTA, FQGNSA. The DNA of the CDR3 is TGTGCCAGCAGAGGAGGGATAGGTTCCCCAGATACGCAGTATTTT. Protein product: CASRGGIGSPDTQYF.

The sample holds a few counts of this clone. This rearrangement joins TRBV4-3 to TRBJ2-2, with TRBD2 matching over 7 bases. V lost 1 base and J lost 5; bases outside the gene matches: 10. The CDR3 extends over 17 amino acids. From germline, CDR1 is LGHNA and CDR2 YSLEER. CDR3 region: CASSQAGGGPRTGELFF. The CDR3 coding sequence is TGCGCCAGCAGCCAAGCCGGGGGAGGGCCGCGAACCGGGGAGCTGTTTTTT.

The chain recombines TRBV28 with TRBJ1-3; no reliable D call. The CDR3 is 15 amino acids. V was cut by 2 bases and J by 1 base, with 9 bases left in between. Germline V CDR1 and CDR2: MDHEN, SYDVKM. The DNA of the CDR3 is TGTGCCAGCAGTTTACTCCCCGGGTCTGGAAACACCATATATTTT. Translating it yields CASSLLPGSGNTIYF.

The V call is TRBV11-3, the J call TRBJ2-3; the D is unclear. CDR1 and CDR2 from the germline V gene are SGHNT and YENEEA. Trimming left V 0 bases short and J 1 base short, with 2 bases between. The CDR3 sequence is 13 residues long. CDR3 sequence (DNA): TGTGCCAGCAGCTTAGAGCGCACAGATACGCAGTATTTT. Residues: CASSLERTDTQYF.

The genes are TRBV9 and TRBJ2-2; unclear D gene. Germline values: CDR1 SGDLS, CDR2 YYNGEE. This CDR3 is 16 amino acids long. Deletions cut 4 bases from V and 3 bases from J, with 16 bases between. CDR3: CASSPLDTEYTGELFF. CDR3 nucleotide sequence: TGTGCCAGCAGCCCGTTAGATACAGAGTACACCGGGGAGCTGTTTTTT.

The rearrangement links TRBV10-3 to TRBJ1-6; D possibly corresponds to TRBD1 (6 bases). Germline CDR1 and CDR2: ENHRY and SYGVKD. V lost 3 bases to trimming and J lost 8 bases, with 8 bases between them. The CDR3 totals 13 residues. Written as DNA, the CDR3 is TGTGCCATCAGTGACAGGGGAGATTCACCCCTCCACTTT. Protein: CAISDRGDSPLHF.

The genes are TRBV28 and TRBJ1-2; TRBD1 matches at 8 bases. V dropped 3 bases and J dropped 1; count of bases not matched to a gene: 31. CDR1 is MDHEN and CDR2 is SYDVKM in the germline V gene. This CDR3 spans 24 amino acids. The CDR3 protein is CASSFGTGRFSGRSRDRLNYGYTF. CDR3 nucleotide sequence: TGTGCCAGCAGTTTCGGGACAGGAAGGTTTTCGGGACGTTCACGGGACCGACTTAACTATGGCTACACCTTC.

Concerning this clone itself: Other DNA sequences within the sample encode an identical CDR3. The V and J genes are TRBV11-2 and TRBJ1-2; D might be TRBD1 (6 bases). The CDR3 extends over 11 amino acids. Germline V gene sequence: CDR1 SGHAT, CDR2 FQNNGV. Trimming left V 3 bases short and J 8 bases short, with 7 bases between. CDR3 DNA sequence: TGTGCCAGCAGCTTCAGGGGAGGCTACACCTTC. Translation gives CASSFRGGYTF.

In its sample, this clone was seen once. V is TRBV11-3 and J is TRBJ2-1; 8 bases line up with TRBD2. The CDR3 has 15 residues. The trim removed 5 bases at V and 2 bases at J, leaving 5 bases unmatched. Germline V gene data show CDR1 as SGHNT and CDR2 as YENEEA. In DNA form, the CDR3 reads TGTGCCAGCAGCGCCCTGGGACTAGCCTACAATGAGCAGTTCTTC. Its protein product is CASSALGLAYNEQFF. The whole variable domain, remainder taken from reference TRBV11-3 and TRBJ2-1, is EAGVVQSPRYKIIEKKQPVAFWCNPISGHNTLYWYLQNLGQGPELLIRYENEEAVDDSQLPKDRFSAERLKGVDSTLKIQPAELGDSAVYLCASSALGLAYNEQFFGPGTRLTVL.